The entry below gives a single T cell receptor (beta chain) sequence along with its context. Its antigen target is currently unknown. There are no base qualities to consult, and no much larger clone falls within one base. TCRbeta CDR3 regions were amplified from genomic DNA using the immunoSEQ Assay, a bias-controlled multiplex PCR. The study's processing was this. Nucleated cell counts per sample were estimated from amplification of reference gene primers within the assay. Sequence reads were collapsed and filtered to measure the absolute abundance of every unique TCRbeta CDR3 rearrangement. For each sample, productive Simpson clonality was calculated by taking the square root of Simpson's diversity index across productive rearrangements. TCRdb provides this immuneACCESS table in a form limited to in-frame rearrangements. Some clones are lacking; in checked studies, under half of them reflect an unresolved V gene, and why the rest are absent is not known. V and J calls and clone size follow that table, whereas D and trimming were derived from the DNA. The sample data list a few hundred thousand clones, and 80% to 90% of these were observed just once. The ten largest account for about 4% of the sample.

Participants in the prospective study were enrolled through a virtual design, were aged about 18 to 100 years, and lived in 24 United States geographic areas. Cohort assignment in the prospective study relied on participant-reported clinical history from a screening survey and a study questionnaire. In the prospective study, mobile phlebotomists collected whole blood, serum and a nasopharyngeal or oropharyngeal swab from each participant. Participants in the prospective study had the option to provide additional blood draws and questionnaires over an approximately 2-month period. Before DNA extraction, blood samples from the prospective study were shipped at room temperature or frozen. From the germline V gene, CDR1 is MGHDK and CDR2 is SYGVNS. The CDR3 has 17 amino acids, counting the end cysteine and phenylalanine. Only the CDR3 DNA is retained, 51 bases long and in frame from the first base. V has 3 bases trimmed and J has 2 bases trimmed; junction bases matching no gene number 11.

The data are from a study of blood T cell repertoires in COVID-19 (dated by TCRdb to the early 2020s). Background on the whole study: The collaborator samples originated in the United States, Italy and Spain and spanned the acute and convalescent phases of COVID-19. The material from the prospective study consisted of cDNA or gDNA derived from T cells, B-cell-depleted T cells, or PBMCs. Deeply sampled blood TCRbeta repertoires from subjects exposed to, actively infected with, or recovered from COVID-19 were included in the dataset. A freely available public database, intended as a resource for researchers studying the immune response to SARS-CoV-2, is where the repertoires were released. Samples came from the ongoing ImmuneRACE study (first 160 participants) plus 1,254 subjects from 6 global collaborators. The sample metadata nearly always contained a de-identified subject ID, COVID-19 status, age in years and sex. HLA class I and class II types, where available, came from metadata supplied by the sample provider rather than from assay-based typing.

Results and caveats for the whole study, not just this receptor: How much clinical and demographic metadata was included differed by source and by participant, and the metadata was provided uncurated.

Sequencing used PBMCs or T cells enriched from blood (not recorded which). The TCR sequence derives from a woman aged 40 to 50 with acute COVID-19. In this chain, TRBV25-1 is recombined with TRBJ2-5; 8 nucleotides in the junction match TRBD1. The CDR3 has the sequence CASSETRTGRSQETQYF. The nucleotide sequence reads TGTGCCAGCAGTGAGACCCGGACAGGGAGGTCTCAAGAGACCCAGTACTTC.